These 19 T cell receptor beta chains were sequenced from one sample in a study of beta chain features in type 1 diabetes. Findings and caveats of the study: TCRB CDR3 length was moderately but significantly reduced in all four CD4+ subsets of Type 1 diabetes patients.

Investigators reverse transcribed all isolated RNA, so they sequenced expressed TCRB transcripts. Produced via immunoSEQ multiplex PCR; TCRdb's table is partial and in-frame only. The sample carries a few hundred thousand clones, around 24% recorded once. Which antigens these TCRs recognize remains unknown. Material for sequencing was naive CD4+ T cells from blood. These receptors were taken from a woman aged 25 to 39 with type 1 diabetes.

This clone was counted only a few times. The chain joins TRBV9 to TRBJ2-7, with 11 bases that match TRBD1. Per germline, CDR1 SGDLS and CDR2 YYNGEE. The junction had 7 bases not matched to a gene; V was cut back by 3 bases and J by 5 bases. The CDR3 spans 15 residues. The CDR3 here is CASSAMDRGPHEQYF. The CDR3, as DNA: TGTGCCAGCAGCGCCATGGACAGGGGGCCCCACGAGCAGTACTTC.

This sequence joins TRBV5-6 and TRBJ2-6; D ambiguous. This CDR3 region has 12 residues. The germline gives CDR1 SGHDT, CDR2 YYEEEE. Trimming stripped 3 bases from V and 11 bases from J, with 9 bases between. The CDR3 DNA reads TGTGCCAGCAGCTGGAGTAGGTACGTCCTGACTTTC. It specifies CASSWSRYVLTF. Looking up the rest from reference TRBV5-6 and TRBJ2-6 gives the full variable domain: DAGVTQSPTHLIKTRGQQVTLRCSPKSGHDTVSWYQQALGQGPQFIFQYYEEEERQRGNFPDRFSGHQFPNYSSELNVNALLLGDSALYLCASSWSRYVLTFGAGSRLTVL.

This chain uses TRBV30 with TRBJ1-4; D is unresolved. Germline loops: CDR1 GTSNPN, CDR2 SVGIG (reference sequence). V lost 8 bases to trimming and J lost 2 bases, with 6 bases between them. This CDR3 comprises 11 residues. This chain's CDR3 is CAVSTNEKLFF. The CDR3 DNA sequence: TGTGCCGTGAGCACTAATGAAAAACTGTTTTTT.

This clone was counted only a few times. The chain joins TRBV29-1 to TRBJ2-7; 8 nucleotides line up with TRBD2. Germline trimming cut 3 bases from V and 9 bases from J; bases unmatched to any gene: 19. The CDR3 contains 16 residues. Germline assignment: CDR1 SQVTM and CDR2 ANQGSEA. The CDR3 region is CSVDKDRGGPTSRQYF. The CDR3 nucleotides are TGCAGCGTTGATAAAGATCGGGGGGGCCCTACGAGCCGGCAGTACTTC.

The table lists this clone with a few counts. The chain carries TRBV28 and TRBJ2-5; the match to TRBD1 covers 7 bases. V lost 0 bases, J lost 1 base, and 8 bases stayed unmatched. This CDR3 region has 17 residues. Germline V gene lookup returns CDR1 MDHEN and CDR2 SYDVKM. The CDR3 loop is CASSLWGQNLLQETQYF. CDR3 DNA: TGTGCCAGCAGTTTATGGGGACAGAACCTTCTCCAAGAGACCCAGTACTTC. Drawing the rest from reference TRBV28 and TRBJ2-5, the complete variable domain is DVKVTQSSRYLVKRTGEKVFLECVQDMDHENMFWYRQDPGLGLRLIYFSYDVKMKEKGDIPEGYSVSREKKERFSLILESASTNQTSMYLCASSLWGQNLLQETQYFGPGTRLLVL.

This clone was detected only a few times. This sequence joins TRBV29-1 and TRBJ1-5; 8 nucleotides align to TRBD1. CDR1 is SQVTM, CDR2 ANQGSEA, per germline. The trim removed 4 bases at V and 7 bases at J, leaving 6 bases unmatched. CDR3 length equals 13 residues. CDR3 nucleotide sequence: TGCAGCGTTGGGGGTACAGGGGGGCAGCCCCAGCATTTT. It translates to CSVGGTGGQPQHF. Full variable domain (remainder filled in from reference TRBV29-1 and TRBJ1-5): SAVISQKPSRDICQRGTSLTIQCQVDSQVTMMFWYRQQPGQSLTLIATANQGSEATYESGFVIDKFPISRPNLTFSTLTVSNMSPEDSSIYLCSVGGTGGQPQHFGDGTRLSIL.

The V and J genes are TRBV11-3 and TRBJ2-3; D not certain. The V gene lost 0 bases and the J gene lost 0 bases, with 7 bases spanning the gap. Germline CDR1 SGHNT, CDR2 YENEEA. The CDR3 length is 15 residues. The CDR3 is CASSLDFSSTDTQYF. CDR3 DNA: TGTGCCAGCAGCTTAGATTTCTCTAGCACAGATACGCAGTATTTT. Full variable domain (missing parts from reference TRBV11-3 and TRBJ2-3): EAGVVQSPRYKIIEKKQPVAFWCNPISGHNTLYWYLQNLGQGPELLIRYENEEAVDDSQLPKDRFSAERLKGVDSTLKIQPAELGDSAVYLCASSLDFSSTDTQYFGPGTRLTVL.

The J gene is TRBJ2-7, the V gene TRBV11-2; 7 nucleotides align to TRBD2. Germline trimming cut 4 bases from V and 2 bases from J; bases unmatched to any gene: 5. Germline-derived CDR1 and CDR2 are SGHAT and FQNNGV. This CDR3 spans 14 amino acids. The CDR3 DNA is TGTGCCAGCAGCTCCCAGCGGGGAACCTACGAGCAGTACTTC. Its protein is CASSSQRGTYEQYF.

CDR3 in amino acids: CASSQIPANQDEQFF. The CDR3 nucleotides are TGCGCCAGCAGCCAAATCCCGGCGAACCAGGATGAGCAGTTCTTC. V usage is TRBV4-1 and J usage is TRBJ2-1; D gene uncertain. Per the germline V gene, CDR1 is MGHRA and CDR2 is YSYEKL. V was pared by 2 bases and J by 8 bases, with 16 bases between. The CDR3 covers 15 residues.

The chain combines TRBV2 with TRBJ2-6, with no clear D. V dropped 3 bases and J dropped 1 base, with 4 bases sitting between them. This CDR3 spans 14 amino acids. The germline CDR1 and CDR2 sequences are SNHLY and FYNNEI. The CDR3 DNA is TGTGCCAGCAGTGACAGGTCTGGGGCCAACGTCCTGACTTTC. It codes for CASSDRSGANVLTF.

This clone was recorded a few times. V is TRBV29-1 and J is TRBJ1-2, with D tentatively TRBD1 (6 bases). CDR1 and CDR2 (germline): SQVTM, ANQGSEA. This CDR3 is 16 amino acids long. V was clipped by 5 bases and J by 2 bases, with 21 bases between them. For the CDR3, the DNA is TGCAGCGTTCCTGGACAGAATTTTAGAGGGAACTATGGCTACACCTTC. It translates to CSVPGQNFRGNYGYTF.

The chain uses TRBV29-1 and TRBJ2-7; 10 nucleotides align to TRBD1. CDR1 SQVTM and CDR2 ANQGSEA come from the germline V gene. This CDR3 is 14 amino acids long. Trimming at V came to 3 bases and at J to 5 bases, leaving 7 bases not matched to a gene. DNA for the CDR3: TGCAGCGTTGATAGCTCCGGGACAGGGGACGAGCAGTACTTC. Its protein is CSVDSSGTGDEQYF.

The V gene is TRBV30, the J gene TRBJ2-1; weak D call: TRBD2 (6 bases). The CDR3 has 14 amino acids. Deletions cut 5 bases from V and 0 bases from J, with 11 bases between. CDR1 is GTSNPN and CDR2 is SVGIG in the germline V gene (reference sequence). The CDR3 spells CAWGGIYSYNEQFF. The CDR3 nucleotides are TGTGCCTGGGGCGGGATTTACTCCTACAATGAGCAGTTCTTC.

V usage is TRBV29-1 and J usage is TRBJ2-3, with D maybe TRBD2 (5 bases). V was trimmed by 3 bases and J by 2 bases, leaving 12 bases between them. CDR3 length: 14 residues. Germline CDR1 is SQVTM and CDR2 is ANQGSEA. CDR3 region: CSVDGGWVTDTQYF. The CDR3 DNA sequence: TGCAGCGTTGATGGCGGGTGGGTCACAGATACGCAGTATTTT.

The chain is built from TRBV5-1 and TRBJ2-4, with TRBD1 matching 10 bases. V was clipped by 0 bases and J by 7 bases; unmatched bases: 1. Germline CDR1 reads SGHRS; CDR2 reads YFSETQ. The CDR3 has 14 residues. The CDR3 nucleotides are TGCGCCAGCAGCTTGGGGGACAGGGGCAACATTCAGTACTTC. Amino acid sequence: CASSLGDRGNIQYF.

The J gene is TRBJ1-1, the V gene TRBV6-1, with TRBD1 matching over 7 bases. CDR1 is MNHNS, CDR2 SASEGT, per germline. With 2 bases clipped from V and 2 bases from J, the junction kept 2 bases outside the gene matches. There are 14 residues in the CDR3. CDR3 in amino acids: CASSEHRGNTEAFF. The CDR3 nucleotides read TGTGCCAGCAGTGAACACAGGGGAAACACTGAAGCTTTCTTT.

The chain combines TRBV28 with TRBJ2-7; D perhaps matches TRBD1 (5 bases). V was cut by 7 bases and J by 3 bases, with 19 bases left in between. The CDR3 sequence is 15 residues long. Germline CDR1 MDHEN, CDR2 SYDVKM. This CDR3 is CASTSGLTAIYEQYF. For the CDR3, the DNA is TGTGCCAGCACCTCCGGCTTGACAGCAATCTACGAGCAGTACTTC.

This clone was picked up a small number of times. The rearrangement uses TRBV7-9 and TRBJ1-4; D might be TRBD1 (5 bases). V lost 3 bases and J lost 7, with 15 bases in between. The CDR3 has 15 residues. Germline CDR1 reads SEHNR; CDR2 reads FQNEAQ (reference sequence). The CDR3 reads CASSFRALGGEKLFF. Written as DNA, the CDR3 is TGTGCCAGCAGCTTCCGGGCACTCGGGGGTGAAAAACTGTTTTTT.

This clone has just a few counts. The chain couples TRBV29-1 to TRBJ1-2, with D possibly matching TRBD1 (6 bases). Germline CDR1 is SQVTM and CDR2 is ANQGSEA. CDR3 length: 12 amino acids. The V end lost 7 bases, the J end lost 2 bases, and 11 bases lay between the germline ends. The CDR3, as DNA: TGCAGCGCCGTGGACAGCAACTATGGCTACACCTTC. It codes for CSAVDSNYGYTF.